The 2 T cell receptor beta chains presented below share a single source sample, sequenced in a study of T cell repertoires in cytomegalovirus infection. For these receptors, no antigen is known. TCRdb called the reads again in MiXCR, with one record for every CDR3 protein. The table lists about 890,000 distinct CDR3 sequences, 25% to 40% of them singletons, with around an eighth in the top ten. The sample consisted of cultured CD8+ T cells from PBMCs, taken from culture after CMV antigen stimulation. Every receptor here comes from a human donor in good health (CMV status not recorded). Some clones in this sample may be carry-over from other donors' samples.

The chain joins TRBV6-1 to TRBJ2-7; D remains unclear. CDR3 length: 14 amino acids. Germline loops: CDR1 MNHNS, CDR2 SASEGT. Trimming stripped 0 bases from V and 2 bases from J, with 8 bases between. CDR3 protein: CASSEANSPYEQYV. The CDR3 DNA is TGTGCCAGCAGTGAAGCTAACAGTCCCTACGAGCAGTACGTC.

This clonotype has just a few counts. The chain carries TRBV27 and TRBJ2-7; the D is unclear. Trimming cost V 2 bases and J 0 bases, with 8 bases left between them. The CDR3 has 14 residues. Germline V CDR1 and CDR2: MNHEY, SMNVEV (reference sequence). Here the CDR3 DNA reads TGTGCCAGCAGTTTAAGCCAGCGCTCCTACGAGCAGTACGTC. Encoded protein: CASSLSQRSYEQYV.